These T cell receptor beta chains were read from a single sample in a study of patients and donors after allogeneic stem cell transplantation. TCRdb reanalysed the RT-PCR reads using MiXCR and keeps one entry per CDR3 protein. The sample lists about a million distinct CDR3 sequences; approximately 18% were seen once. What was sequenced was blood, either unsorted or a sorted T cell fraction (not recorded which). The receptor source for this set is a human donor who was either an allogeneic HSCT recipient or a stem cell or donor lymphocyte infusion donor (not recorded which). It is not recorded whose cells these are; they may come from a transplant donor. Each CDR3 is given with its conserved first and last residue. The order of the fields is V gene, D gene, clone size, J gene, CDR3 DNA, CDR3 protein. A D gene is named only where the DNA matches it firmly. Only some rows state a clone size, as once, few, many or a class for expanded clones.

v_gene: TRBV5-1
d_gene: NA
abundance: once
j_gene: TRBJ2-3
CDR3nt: TGCGCCAGCAGCTTCCGTTTTGGGATAGATACGCAGTATTTT
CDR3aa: CASSFRFGIDTQYF

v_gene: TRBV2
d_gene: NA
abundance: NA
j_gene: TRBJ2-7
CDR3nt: TGTGCCAGCAGTGAAGGACCGGTACCCTCCTACGAGCAGTACTTC
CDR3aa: CASSEGPVPSYEQYF

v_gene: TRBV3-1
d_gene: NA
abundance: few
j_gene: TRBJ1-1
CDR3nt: TGTGCCAGCAGCCAAGATACTGTGTCTCCTTTCTTT
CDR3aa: CASSQDTVSPFF

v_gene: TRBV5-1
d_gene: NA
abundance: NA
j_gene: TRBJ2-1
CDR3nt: TGCGCCAGCAGCGAACCCCCTCACAATGAGCAGTTCTTC
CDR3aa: CASSEPPHNEQFF

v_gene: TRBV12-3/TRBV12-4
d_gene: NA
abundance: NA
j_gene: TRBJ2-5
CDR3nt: TGTGCCAGCACTCCCGCCGGGGAGACCCAGTACTTC
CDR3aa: CASTPAGETQYF

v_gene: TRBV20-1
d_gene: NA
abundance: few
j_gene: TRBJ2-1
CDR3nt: TGCAGTGCTAGAGGCACTACCGATGAGCAGTTCTTC
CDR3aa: CSARGTTDEQFF

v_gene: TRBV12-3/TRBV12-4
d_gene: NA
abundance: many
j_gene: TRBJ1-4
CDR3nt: TGTGCCAGCAGGGCACTGAGGTCTAATGAAAAACTGTTTTTT
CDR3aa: CASRALRSNEKLFF

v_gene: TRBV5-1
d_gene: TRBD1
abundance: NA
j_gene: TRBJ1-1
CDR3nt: TGCGCCAGCAGCCGGACAGGGGTTGAAGCTTTCTTT
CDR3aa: CASSRTGVEAFF

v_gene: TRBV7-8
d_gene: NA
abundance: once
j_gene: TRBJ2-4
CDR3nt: TGTGCCAGCAACCCCCTCATATGGGACATTCAGTACTTC
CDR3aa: CASNPLIWDIQYF

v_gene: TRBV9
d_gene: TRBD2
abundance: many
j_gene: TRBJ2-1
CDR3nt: TGTGCCAGCAGCGTAGTCGGGGGGGGAGACAATGAGCAGTTCTTC
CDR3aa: CASSVVGGGDNEQFF

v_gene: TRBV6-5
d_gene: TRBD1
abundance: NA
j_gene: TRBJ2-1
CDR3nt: TGTGCCAGCAGTTCAGGGGGTTTAGGCTACAATGAGCAGTTCTTC
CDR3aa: CASSSGGLGYNEQFF

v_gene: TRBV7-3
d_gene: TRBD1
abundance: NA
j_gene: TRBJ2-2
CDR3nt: TGTGCCAGCAGCCCTGCGGGGGACAGGGTCGCCGGGGAGCTGTTTTTT
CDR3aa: CASSPAGDRVAGELFF

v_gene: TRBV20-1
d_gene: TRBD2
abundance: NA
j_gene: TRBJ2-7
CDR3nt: TGCAGTGCTTTCGGACTAGGAGGGTCGTACGAGCAGTACTTC
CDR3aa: CSAFGLGGSYEQYF

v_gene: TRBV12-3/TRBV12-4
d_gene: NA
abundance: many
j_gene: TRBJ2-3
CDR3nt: TGTGCCAGCAGTTTGGTCGGACGTGTGAGAGATACGCAGTATTTT
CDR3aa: CASSLVGRVRDTQYF

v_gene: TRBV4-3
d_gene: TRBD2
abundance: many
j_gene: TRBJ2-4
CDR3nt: TGCGCCAGCAGCCAAGGAAGAACTAGCGAATTAGCCAAAAACATTCAGTACTTC
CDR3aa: CASSQGRTSELAKNIQYF

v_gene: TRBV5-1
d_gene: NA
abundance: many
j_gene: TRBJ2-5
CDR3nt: TGCGCCAGCAGCTTGGGGGCAGTACAAGAGACCCAGTACTTC
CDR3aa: CASSLGAVQETQYF

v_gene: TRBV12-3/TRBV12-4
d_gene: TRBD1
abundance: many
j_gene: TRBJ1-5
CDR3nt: TGTGCCAGCAGAGGACAGGGGTATCAGCCCCAGCATTTT
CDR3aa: CASRGQGYQPQHF

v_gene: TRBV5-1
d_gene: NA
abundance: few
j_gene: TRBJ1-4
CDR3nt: TGCGCCAGCAGGTCGGGGGCAACTAATGAAAAACTGTTTTTT
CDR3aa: CASRSGATNEKLFF

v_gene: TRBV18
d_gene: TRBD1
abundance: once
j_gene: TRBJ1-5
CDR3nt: TGTGCCAGCTCGCCGACAGGGGGCAGAGATCAGCCCCAGCATTTT
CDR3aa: CASSPTGGRDQPQHF

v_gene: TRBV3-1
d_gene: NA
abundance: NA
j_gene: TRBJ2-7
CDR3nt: TGTGCCAGCAGCCACATGGAATTTTCCTACGAGCAGTACTTC
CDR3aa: CASSHMEFSYEQYF

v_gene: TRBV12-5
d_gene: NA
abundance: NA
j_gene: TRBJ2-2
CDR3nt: TGTGGTACTCGGGAATCACCCGGGGAGCTGTTTTTT
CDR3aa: CGTRESPGELFF

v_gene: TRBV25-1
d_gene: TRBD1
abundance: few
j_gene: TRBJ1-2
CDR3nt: TGTGCCAGCAAGGGGGCCTGGGTGGGCTACACCTTC
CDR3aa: CASKGAWVGYTF

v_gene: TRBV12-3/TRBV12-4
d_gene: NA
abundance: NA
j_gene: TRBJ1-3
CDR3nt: TGTGCCAGCAGTTTGGGGGGAGGGCCTGGAAACACCATATATTTT
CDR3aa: CASSLGGGPGNTIYF

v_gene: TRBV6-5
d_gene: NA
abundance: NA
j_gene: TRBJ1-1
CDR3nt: TGTGCCAGCAGTTACTCGGGACTCCTCACTGAAGCTTTCTTT
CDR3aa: CASSYSGLLTEAFF

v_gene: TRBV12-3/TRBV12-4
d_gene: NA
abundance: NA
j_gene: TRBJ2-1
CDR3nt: TGTGCCAGCAGTGTGAAAGGTTTCAGTGAGCAGTTCTTC
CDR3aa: CASSVKGFSEQFF

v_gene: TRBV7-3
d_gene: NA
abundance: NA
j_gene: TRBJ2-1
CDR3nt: TGTGCCAGCAGCTTAGACGGGGGTGTTTACAATGAGCAGTTCTTC
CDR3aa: CASSLDGGVYNEQFF

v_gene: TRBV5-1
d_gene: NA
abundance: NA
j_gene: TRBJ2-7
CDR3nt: TGCGCCAGCAGCCGCCATGGGGATATCTACGAGCAGTACTTC
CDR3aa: CASSRHGDIYEQYF

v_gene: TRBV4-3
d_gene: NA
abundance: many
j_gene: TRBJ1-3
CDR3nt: TGCGCCAGCAGCCCCTCATCGGGTGGAAGCTCTGGAAACACCATATATTTT
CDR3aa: CASSPSSGGSSGNTIYF